This T cell receptor (beta chain) derives from a study of blood T cells in healthy people across ages. Trimming removed 4 bases from V and 7 bases from J; junction bases left unmatched: 2. From germline, CDR1 is SGHVS and CDR2 FQNEAQ. CDR3 length: 15 residues. Primers used in a second PCR of roughly 6 to 11 cycles were a sample-barcoded 5' primer and a J-beta primer mix. TCRdb itself ran the 5' RACE reads through MiXCR, one entry per CDR3 protein. Seen here are just over 800,000 distinct CDR3 sequences, around two thirds observed once, and the top ten hold 28%. The study, taken as a whole, reports: Among T cells, TCR beta diversity per million cells dropped roughly linearly as age rose.

In this sample, this clonotype turned up a few times. The target antigen is unknown. The receptor was isolated from a man under 40 in good health. The chain combines TRBV7-8 with TRBJ2-1, with 15 bases matching TRBD2. The sample was blood. CDR3 DNA sequence: TGTGCCAGCAGCTGGACTAGCGGGGGGGGTAATGAGCAGTTCTTC. Its protein product is CASSWTSGGGNEQFF.